In this sample, the clone carrying this T cell receptor (beta chain) turned up once. Its target is not known. Specimens obtained from alopecia areata patients comprised lesional scalp punch biopsies and peripheral blood. RNA was extracted and reverse transcribed into cDNA as the sequencing template. Generated by immunoSEQ multiplex PCR, the TCRdb table keeps only in-frame clones and is missing some. The sample records over 200,000 clones, 57% being singletons. After removal of 6 bases from V and 4 bases from J, the junction contained 9 bases not matched to a gene. In germline, CDR1 is MNHNS, CDR2 SASEGT. The CDR3 sequence is 15 residues long. This entry belongs to a study of CD8+ T cells in alopecia areata. For the study at large: The study gave treated patients oral tofacitinib at 5 to 10 mg twice daily. Notes on the study in general: In lesional scalp, particularly from alopecia totalis/universalis, clonality was higher than in normal scalp. Besides other cells, scalp samples also yield sequences of resident alphabeta T cells from normal skin.

This clonotype originated in a human donor with alopecia areata. The sequences come from CD4+ T cells sorted from blood, collected at week 0. The gene calls are TRBV6-1 and TRBJ2-3; 8 nucleotides match TRBD1. CDR3 bases: TGTGCCAGCAGCGCAGGGGACAGGCGTTCAGATACGCAGTATTTT. This translates into CASSAGDRRSDTQYF.